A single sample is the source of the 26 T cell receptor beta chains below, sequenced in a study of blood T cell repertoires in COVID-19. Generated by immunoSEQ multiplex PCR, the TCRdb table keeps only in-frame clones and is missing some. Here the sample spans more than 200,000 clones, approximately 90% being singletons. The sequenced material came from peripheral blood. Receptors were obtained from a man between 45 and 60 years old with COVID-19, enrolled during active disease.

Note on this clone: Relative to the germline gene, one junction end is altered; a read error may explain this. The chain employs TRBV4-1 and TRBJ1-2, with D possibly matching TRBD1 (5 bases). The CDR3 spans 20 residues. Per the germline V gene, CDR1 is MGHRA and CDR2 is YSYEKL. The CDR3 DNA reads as TGCGCCAGCAGCCAAGAAAGAGCCTCCCGGACACAGCCCTCTCAGTCTAGGCCCTCCTTC. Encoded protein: CASSQERASRTQPSQSRPSF.

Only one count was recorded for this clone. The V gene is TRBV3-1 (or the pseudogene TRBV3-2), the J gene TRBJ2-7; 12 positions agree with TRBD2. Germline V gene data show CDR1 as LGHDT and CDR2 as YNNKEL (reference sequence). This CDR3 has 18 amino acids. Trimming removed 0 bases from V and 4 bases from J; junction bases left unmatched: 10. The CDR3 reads CASSQDSLAGGPRYEQYF. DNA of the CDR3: TGTGCCAGCAGCCAAGACTCCCTAGCGGGAGGGCCGAGGTACGAGCAGTACTTC.

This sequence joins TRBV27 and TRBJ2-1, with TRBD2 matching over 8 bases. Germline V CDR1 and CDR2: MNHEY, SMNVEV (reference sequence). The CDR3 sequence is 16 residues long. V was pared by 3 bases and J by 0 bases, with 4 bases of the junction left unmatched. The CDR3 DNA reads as TGTGCCAGCAGTTTCTTTAGCGGGGCCTCCTACAATGAGCAGTTCTTC. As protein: CASSFFSGASYNEQFF.

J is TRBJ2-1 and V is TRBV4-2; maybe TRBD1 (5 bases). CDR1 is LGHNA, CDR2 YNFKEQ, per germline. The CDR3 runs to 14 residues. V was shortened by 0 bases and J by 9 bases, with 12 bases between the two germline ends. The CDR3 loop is CASSQEEGVGEQFF. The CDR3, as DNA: TGTGCCAGCAGCCAAGAGGAAGGGGTTGGTGAGCAGTTCTTC.

The chain's CDR3 is CSASVRRGGSYNEQFF. For the CDR3, the DNA is TGCAGTGCTAGTGTGAGGCGGGGGGGCTCCTACAATGAGCAGTTCTTC. V is TRBV20-1 and J is TRBJ2-1; 9 bases are a match to TRBD2. V lost 3 bases, J lost 0 bases, and 6 bases stayed unmatched. Germline CDR1 is DFQATT and CDR2 is SNEGSKA (reference sequence). CDR3 length: 16 residues.

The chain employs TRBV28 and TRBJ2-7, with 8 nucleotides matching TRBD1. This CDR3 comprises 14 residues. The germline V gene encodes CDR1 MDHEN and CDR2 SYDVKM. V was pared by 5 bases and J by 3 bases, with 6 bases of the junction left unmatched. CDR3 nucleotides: TGTGCCAGCAGTCGACCAACAGGGGGCTACGAGCAGTACTTC. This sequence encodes CASSRPTGGYEQYF.

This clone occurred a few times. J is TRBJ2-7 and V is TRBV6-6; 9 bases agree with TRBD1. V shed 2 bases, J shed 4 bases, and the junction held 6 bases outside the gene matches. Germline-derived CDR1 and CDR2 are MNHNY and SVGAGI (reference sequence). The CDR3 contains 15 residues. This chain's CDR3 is CASSYLTGTGYEQYF. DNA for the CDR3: TGTGCCAGCAGTTACCTCACAGGGACAGGGTACGAGCAGTACTTC.

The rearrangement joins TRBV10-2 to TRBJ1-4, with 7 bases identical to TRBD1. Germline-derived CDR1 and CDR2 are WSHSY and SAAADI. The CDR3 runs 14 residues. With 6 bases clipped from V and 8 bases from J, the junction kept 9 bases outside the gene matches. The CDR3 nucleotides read TGCGCCAGCAGGCTAGGGGGCGTTGGAGAAAAACTGTTTTTT. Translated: CASRLGGVGEKLFF.

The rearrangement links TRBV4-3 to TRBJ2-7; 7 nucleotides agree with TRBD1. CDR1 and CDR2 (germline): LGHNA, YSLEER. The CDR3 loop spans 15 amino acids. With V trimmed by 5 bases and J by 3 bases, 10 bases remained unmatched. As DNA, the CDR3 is TGCGCCAGCAGCATCCGGACAGGTGAATACTACGAGCAGTACTTC. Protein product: CASSIRTGEYYEQYF.

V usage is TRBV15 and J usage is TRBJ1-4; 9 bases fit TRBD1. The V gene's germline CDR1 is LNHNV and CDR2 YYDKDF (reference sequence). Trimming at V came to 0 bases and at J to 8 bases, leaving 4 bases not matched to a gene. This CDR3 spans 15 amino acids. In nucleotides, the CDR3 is TGTGCCACCAGCAGAGAGGCGGGGACAGGGGAAAAACTGTTTTTT. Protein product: CATSREAGTGEKLFF. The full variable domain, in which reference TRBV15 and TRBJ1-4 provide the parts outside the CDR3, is DAMVIQNPRYQVTQFGKPVTLSCSQTLNHNVMYWYQQKSSQAPKLLFHYYDKDFNNEADTPDNFQSRRPNTSFCFLDIRSPGLGDTAMYLCATSREAGTGEKLFFGSGTQLSVL.

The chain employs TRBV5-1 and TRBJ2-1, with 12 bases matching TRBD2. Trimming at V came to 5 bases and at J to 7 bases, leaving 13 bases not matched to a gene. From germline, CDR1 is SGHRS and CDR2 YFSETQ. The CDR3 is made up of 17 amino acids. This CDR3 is CASSNLAGGSLGNEQFF. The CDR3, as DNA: TGCGCCAGCAGTAATCTAGCGGGAGGGAGTTTGGGGAATGAGCAGTTCTTC.

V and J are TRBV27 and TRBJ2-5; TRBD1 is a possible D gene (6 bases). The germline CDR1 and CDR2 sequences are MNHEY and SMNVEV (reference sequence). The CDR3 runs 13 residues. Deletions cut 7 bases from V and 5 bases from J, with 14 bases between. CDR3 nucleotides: TGTGCCAGCAACAAACAGGGTGTGGAGACCCAGTACTTC. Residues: CASNKQGVETQYF.

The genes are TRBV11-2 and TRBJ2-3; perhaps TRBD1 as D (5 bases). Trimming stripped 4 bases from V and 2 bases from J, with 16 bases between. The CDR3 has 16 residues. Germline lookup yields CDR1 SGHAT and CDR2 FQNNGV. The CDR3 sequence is CASSSQGGRLTDTQYF. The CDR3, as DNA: TGTGCCAGCAGCTCCCAGGGTGGGCGACTCACAGATACGCAGTATTTT.

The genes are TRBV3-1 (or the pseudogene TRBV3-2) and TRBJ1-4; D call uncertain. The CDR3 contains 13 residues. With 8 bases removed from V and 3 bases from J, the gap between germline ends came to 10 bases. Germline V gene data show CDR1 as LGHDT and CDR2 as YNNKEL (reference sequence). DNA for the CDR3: TGTGCCAGCGCCTCCCACTCTAATGAAAAACTGTTTTTT. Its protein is CASASHSNEKLFF.

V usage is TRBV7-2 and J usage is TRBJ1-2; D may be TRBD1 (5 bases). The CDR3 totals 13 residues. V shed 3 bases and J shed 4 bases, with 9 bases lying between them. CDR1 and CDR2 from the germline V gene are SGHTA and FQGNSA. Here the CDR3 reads CASSFPGPYGYTF. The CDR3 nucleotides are TGTGCCAGCAGCTTTCCAGGGCCCTATGGCTACACCTTC.

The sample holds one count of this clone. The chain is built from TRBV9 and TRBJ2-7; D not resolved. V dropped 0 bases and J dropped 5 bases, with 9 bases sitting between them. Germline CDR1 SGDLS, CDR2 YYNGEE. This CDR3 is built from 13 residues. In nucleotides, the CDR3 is TGTGCCAGCAGCGTAGGACATTTAGACGAGCAGTACTTC. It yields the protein CASSVGHLDEQYF.

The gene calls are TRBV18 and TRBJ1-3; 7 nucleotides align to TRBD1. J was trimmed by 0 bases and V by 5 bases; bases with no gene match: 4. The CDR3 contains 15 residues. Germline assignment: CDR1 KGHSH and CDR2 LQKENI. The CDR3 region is CASSTTGDSGNTIYF. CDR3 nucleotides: TGTGCCAGCTCAACCACAGGGGACTCTGGAAACACCATATATTTT. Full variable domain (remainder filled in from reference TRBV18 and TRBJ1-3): NAGVMQNPRHLVRRRGQEARLRCSPMKGHSHVYWYRQLPEEGLKFMVYLQKENIIDESGMPKERFSAEFPKEGPSILRIQQVVRGDSAAYFCASSTTGDSGNTIYFGEGSWLTVV.

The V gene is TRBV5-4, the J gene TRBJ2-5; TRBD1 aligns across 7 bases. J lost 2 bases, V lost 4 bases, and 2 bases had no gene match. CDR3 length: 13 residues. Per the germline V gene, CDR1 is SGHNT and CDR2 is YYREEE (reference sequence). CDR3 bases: TGTGCCAGCAGCCAACAGGGGCAAGAGACCCAGTACTTC. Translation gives CASSQQGQETQYF. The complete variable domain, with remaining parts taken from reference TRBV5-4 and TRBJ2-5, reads ETGVTQSPTHLIKTRGQQVTLRCSSQSGHNTVSWYQQALGQGPQFIFQYYREEENGRGNFPPRFSGLQFPNYSSELNVNALELDDSALYLCASSQQGQETQYFGPGTRLLVL.

The CDR3 loop is CASSKWDRGKQPQHF. The DNA of the CDR3 is TGTGCCAGCAGCAAATGGGACAGGGGCAAACAGCCCCAGCATTTT. The chain combines TRBV21-1 with TRBJ1-5; the DNA was not compared with TRBD1, the D call given in the table. TRBV21-1 is classified as a pseudogene. The CDR3 runs to 15 residues.

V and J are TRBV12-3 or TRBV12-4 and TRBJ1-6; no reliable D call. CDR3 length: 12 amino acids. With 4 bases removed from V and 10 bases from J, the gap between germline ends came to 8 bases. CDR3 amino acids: CASSSRPSPLHF. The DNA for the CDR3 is TGTGCCAGCAGTTCCCGTCCGTCACCCCTCCACTTT.

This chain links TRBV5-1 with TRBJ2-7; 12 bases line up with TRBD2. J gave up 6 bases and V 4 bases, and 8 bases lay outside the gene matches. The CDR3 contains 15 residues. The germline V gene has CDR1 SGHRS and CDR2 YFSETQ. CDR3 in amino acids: CASSRGLAGGIEQYF. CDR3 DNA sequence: TGCGCCAGCAGCCGCGGGCTAGCGGGAGGGATCGAGCAGTACTTC. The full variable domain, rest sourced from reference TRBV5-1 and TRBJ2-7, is KAGVTQTPRYLIKTRGQQVTLSCSPISGHRSVSWYQQTPGQGLQFLFEYFSETQRNKGNFPGRFSGRQFSNSRSEMNVSTLELGDSALYLCASSRGLAGGIEQYFGPGTRLTVT.

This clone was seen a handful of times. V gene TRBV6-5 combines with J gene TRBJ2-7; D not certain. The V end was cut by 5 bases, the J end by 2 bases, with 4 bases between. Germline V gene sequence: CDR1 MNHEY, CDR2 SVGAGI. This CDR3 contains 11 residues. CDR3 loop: CASSLTYEQYF. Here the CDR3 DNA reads TGTGCCAGCAGTCTAACCTACGAGCAGTACTTC.

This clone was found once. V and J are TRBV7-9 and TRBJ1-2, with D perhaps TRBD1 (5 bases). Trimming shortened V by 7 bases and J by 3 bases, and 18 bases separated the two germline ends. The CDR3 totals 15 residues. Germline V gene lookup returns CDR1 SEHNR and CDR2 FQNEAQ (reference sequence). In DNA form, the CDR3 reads TGTGCCAGCACCCCTTCAGGTAGGGGCGACTATGGCTACACCTTC. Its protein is CASTPSGRGDYGYTF.

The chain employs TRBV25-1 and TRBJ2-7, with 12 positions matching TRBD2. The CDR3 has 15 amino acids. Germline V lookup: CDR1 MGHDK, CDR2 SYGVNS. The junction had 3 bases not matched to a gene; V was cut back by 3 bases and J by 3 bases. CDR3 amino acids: CASSDGLAGRYEQYF. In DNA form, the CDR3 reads TGTGCCAGCAGTGATGGACTAGCGGGACGCTACGAGCAGTACTTC.

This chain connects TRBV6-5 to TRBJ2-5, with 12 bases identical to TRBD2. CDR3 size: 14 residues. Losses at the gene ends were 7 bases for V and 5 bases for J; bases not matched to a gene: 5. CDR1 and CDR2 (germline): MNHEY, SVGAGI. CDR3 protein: CASMVTSGGETQYF. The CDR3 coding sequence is TGTGCCAGCATGGTGACTAGCGGGGGTGAGACCCAGTACTTC.

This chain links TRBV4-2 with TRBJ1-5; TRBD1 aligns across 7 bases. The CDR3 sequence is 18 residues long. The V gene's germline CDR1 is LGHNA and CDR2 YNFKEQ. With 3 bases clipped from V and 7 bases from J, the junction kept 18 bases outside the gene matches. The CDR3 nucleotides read TGTGCCAGCAGCCATGGCTTAGGGGGCGCGTCTTTCTTACAGCCCCAGCATTTT. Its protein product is CASSHGLGGASFLQPQHF.